These 12 T cell receptor beta chains originate from one sample sequenced in a study of CD8 T cells in acute hepatitis C reinfection. The repertoire was sequenced with immunoSEQ multiplex PCR; TCRdb's copy has only in-frame clones and lacks some. The data hold 30,000 to 40,000 clones, with around nine tenths observed a single time. Time point of the sample: naive CD8 control sorted from an acute-time-point sample. Sequenced material: naive CD8+ T cells from PBMCs. All receptors come from a man aged 25 to 40 with chronic hepatitis C.

This chain joins TRBV4-3 and TRBJ2-3, with TRBD2 matching 9 bases. CDR1 is LGHNA, CDR2 YSLEER, per germline. The CDR3 runs 17 residues. V shed 4 bases, J shed 5 bases, and the junction held 13 bases outside the gene matches. The CDR3 DNA reads TGCGCCAGCAGCCGGGGCGGGGGGGCCAACGCGTTAGATACGCAGTATTTT. The encoded protein is CASSRGGGANALDTQYF.

V usage is TRBV21-1 and J usage is TRBJ1-5; the tabulated D call, TRBD1, remains unverified against the DNA. TRBV21-1 is given as a pseudogene. The CDR3 sequence is 15 residues long. The chain's CDR3 is CASSNDDRVPGPEHF. The DNA of the CDR3 is TGTGCCAGCAGCAATGACGATAGAGTTCCAGGCCCGGAGCATTTT.

This chain joins TRBV13 and TRBJ2-1; D gene unclear. This CDR3 has 14 amino acids. Trimming stripped 6 bases from V and 4 bases from J, with 13 bases between. Germline CDR1 and CDR2: PRHDT and FYEKMQ (reference sequence). In DNA form, the CDR3 reads TGTGCCAGCAGGCAATGGAGTGGATACAATGAGCAGTTCTTC. This encodes CASRQWSGYNEQFF. Full variable domain (outside the CDR3, taken from reference TRBV13 and TRBJ2-1): AAGVIQSPRHLIKEKRETATLKCYPIPRHDTVYWYQQGPGQDPQFLISFYEKMQSDKGSIPDRFSAQQFSDYHSELNMSSLELGDSALYFCASRQWSGYNEQFFGPGTRLTVL.

This rearrangement joins TRBV4-3 to TRBJ2-2; tentative D call: TRBD1 (6 bases). Trimming shortened V by 1 base and J by 15 bases, and 21 bases separated the two germline ends. Germline CDR1 is LGHNA and CDR2 is YSLEER. CDR3 length: 15 residues. The DNA of the CDR3 is TGCGCCAGCAGCCAAGGTTACAGGGTGGGGTGGCGGTTGTTTTTT. This codes for CASSQGYRVGWRLFF.

This clone is a singleton in its sample. Here the CDR3 reads CASSHSTGVWTEAFF. The CDR3 DNA follows: TGCGCCAGCAGCCACAGCACGGGGGTTTGGACTGAAGCTTTCTTT. The chain combines TRBV4-3 with TRBJ1-1; weak D call: TRBD1 (5 bases). The length of the CDR3 is 15 residues. Germline V gene lookup returns CDR1 LGHNA and CDR2 YSLEER. The V end was cut by 3 bases, the J end by 5 bases, with 16 bases between.

The V gene is TRBV19, the J gene TRBJ1-5, with 7 bases that match TRBD1. The junction had 1 base not matched to a gene; V was cut back by 4 bases and J by 1 base. The CDR3 runs 14 residues. Germline V gives CDR1 LNHDA, CDR2 SQIVND (reference sequence). CDR3 nucleotide sequence: TGTGCCAGTAGTACAGGGGGAAGCAATCAGCCCCAGCATTTT. This gives the protein CASSTGGSNQPQHF.

This chain connects TRBV18 to TRBJ2-1; TRBD1 matches 7 bases. The J segment lost 0 bases and the V segment lost 2 bases, leaving 10 bases of the junction unmatched. Germline V gene data show CDR1 as KGHSH and CDR2 as LQKENI. The CDR3 consists of 18 residues. As DNA, the CDR3 is TGTGCCAGCTCACCAGACAGGGAAGTCCCAAGCTCCTACAATGAGCAGTTCTTC. Protein: CASSPDREVPSSYNEQFF.

Remarks on this clone: The germline gene is not matched at one end of the junction; a read error may be the cause. The V gene is TRBV7-7, the J gene TRBJ2-3; no clear D. From germline, CDR1 is SSHAT and CDR2 FNYEAQ (reference sequence). The CDR3 is 15 amino acids. CDR3 sequence reads: CASSYGPGSTDTQYF. DNA of the CDR3: TGTGCTAGCAGCTACGGGCCCGGTAGCACAGATACGCAGTATTTT.

This chain joins TRBV4-1 and TRBJ2-7, with D possibly TRBD2 on 6 matching bases. The V and J ends lost 1 base and 0 bases respectively, with 13 bases between them. This CDR3 spans 16 amino acids. Germline lookup yields CDR1 MGHRA and CDR2 YSYEKL. CDR3 in DNA: TGCGCCAGCAGCCAAGTAGGCGGGGCCCCCTCCTACGAGCAGTACTTC. This translates into CASSQVGGAPSYEQYF.

This rearrangement joins TRBV13 to TRBJ2-5, with a weak D call TRBD2 (6 bases). The CDR3 contains 14 residues. CDR1 and CDR2 from the germline V gene are PRHDT and FYEKMQ (reference sequence). The V end lost 4 bases, the J end lost 1 base, and 10 bases lay between the germline ends. The DNA for the CDR3 is TGTGCCAGCAGCTCTAGGGGACTCCAAGAGACCCAGTACTTC. It encodes CASSSRGLQETQYF.

The rearrangement joins TRBV7-9 to TRBJ2-3; TRBD2 matches at 10 bases. The V segment lost 5 bases and the J segment 8 bases; nucleotides outside the gene matches: 13. The germline V gene encodes CDR1 SEHNR and CDR2 FQNEAQ (reference sequence). CDR3 size: 16 residues. The CDR3 DNA reads TGTGCCAGCAGCAGGCCCGGACTAGCGGCGGGTCCTACGCAGTATTTT. It yields the protein CASSRPGLAAGPTQYF.

The chain recombines TRBV5-1 with TRBJ2-1; 9 bases line up with TRBD1. The CDR3 totals 16 residues. The junction had 6 bases not matched to a gene; V was cut back by 0 bases and J by 5 bases. The germline gives CDR1 SGHRS, CDR2 YFSETQ. The CDR3 region is CASSLEGTGFDNEQFF. DNA of the CDR3: TGCGCCAGCAGCTTGGAGGGGACAGGGTTCGACAATGAGCAGTTCTTC.